The 13 T cell receptor beta chains below come from one sample, sequenced in a study of cytomegalovirus exposure and HLA in healthy donors (dated by TCRdb to between 2016 and 2019). Libraries were prepared through the immunoSEQ multiplex PCR assay. For the multiplex PCR, a mixture combining 60 forward primers for TCR Vbeta segments and 13 reverse primers for TCR Jbeta segments was used. Entries here come from immuneACCESS through TCRdb and include only in-frame sequences with V and J called. Some clones fail to appear in such tables; in the studies checked, an unresolved V gene covers under half of the shortfall, and the cause of the remainder is unknown. The table for this sample lists roughly 120,000 clones; 65% to 75% of them were counted only once. The ten top clones hold approximately 3.9% of the sample. The sequenced sample consisted of PBMCs. The receptors come from a woman aged 50 to 60 in good health and CMV-seropositive.

This clone has only one observation. Possible read error: a much larger clone is one base away. V is TRBV5-4 and J is TRBJ2-1; 8 bases agree with TRBD1. Germline CDR1 SGHNT, CDR2 YYREEE (reference sequence). V trimming: 2 bases; J trimming: 5 bases; junction bases outside the gene matches: 6. The CDR3 runs 15 residues. CDR3 nucleotide sequence: TGTGCCAGCAGCTTACCGGGACAGGTAAACAATGAGCAGTTCTTC. Translated: CASSLPGQVNNEQFF.

The chain carries TRBV9 and TRBJ1-6; D is undetermined. V dropped 0 bases and J dropped 8 bases, with 15 bases sitting between them. The CDR3 is 16 residues long. CDR1 is SGDLS and CDR2 is YYNGEE in the germline V gene. DNA for the CDR3: TGTGCCAGCAGCGTAGGCGGGTCCCCTTTTTATTCACCCCTCCACTTT. Protein product: CASSVGGSPFYSPLHF.

The chain carries TRBV29-1 and TRBJ2-7; 11 bases are a match to TRBD1. CDR1 is SQVTM, CDR2 ANQGSEA, per germline. The CDR3 extends over 13 amino acids. J gave up 0 bases and V 6 bases, and 1 base lay outside the gene matches. In nucleotides, the CDR3 is TGCAGCGTCGGACAGGGGGCCTCCTACGAGCAGTACTTC. It yields the protein CSVGQGASYEQYF.

The J gene is TRBJ1-1, the V gene TRBV7-9, with D possibly TRBD1 on 6 matching bases. There are 15 residues in the CDR3. Germline V gives CDR1 SEHNR, CDR2 FQNEAQ (reference sequence). V was cut by 4 bases and J by 3 bases, with 15 bases left in between. CDR3 region: CASSWGRGGYTEAFF. For the CDR3, the DNA is TGTGCCAGCAGCTGGGGTAGGGGGGGATACACTGAAGCTTTCTTT.

A remark on this clone: Other nucleotide sequences from this sample produce the same CDR3. The chain couples TRBV7-9 to TRBJ2-7; TRBD1 is a possible D gene (5 bases). V lost 5 bases, J lost 1 base, and 12 bases lay in between. Germline V gives CDR1 SEHNR, CDR2 FQNEAQ (reference sequence). There are 14 residues in the CDR3. The CDR3 loop reads CASSHPRGSYEQYF. The CDR3, as DNA: TGTGCCAGCAGCCACCCTAGGGGTTCCTACGAGCAGTACTTC.

This clone occurred once. The V call is TRBV5-1, the J call TRBJ2-7, with TRBD1 identical over 9 bases. The CDR3 is made up of 15 amino acids. Trimming removed 4 bases from V and 0 bases from J; junction bases left unmatched: 5. Germline CDR1 and CDR2: SGHRS and YFSETQ. CDR3 DNA: TGCGCCAGCAGCAAGACAGGGGGAGACTCCTACGAGCAGTACTTC. It codes for CASSKTGGDSYEQYF.

In DNA form, the CDR3 reads TGTGCCAGCAGTTCACCAATGACAAACTATGGCTACACCTTC. It codes for CASSSPMTNYGYTF. The chain carries TRBV28 and TRBJ1-2; D unclear. Per germline, CDR1 MDHEN and CDR2 SYDVKM. Between the trimmed V and J ends, which lost 4 bases and 2 bases, there was a span of 11 bases. The CDR3 extends over 14 amino acids.

The sample holds one count of this clone. The chain is built from TRBV10-3 and TRBJ2-2, with 9 bases aligning to TRBD2. The CDR3 totals 16 residues. Unmatched junction bases numbered 7, after V lost 5 bases and J lost 3 bases. In germline, CDR1 is ENHRY, CDR2 SYGVKD. This CDR3 is CAISPAGGPYTGELFF. The CDR3 nucleotides are TGTGCCATCAGTCCAGCGGGGGGACCGTACACCGGGGAGCTGTTTTTT.

The rearrangement links TRBV2 to TRBJ2-3; D call uncertain. Trimming took off 4 bases at V and 4 bases at J, with 9 bases between the two ends. Per the germline V gene, CDR1 is SNHLY and CDR2 is FYNNEI. This CDR3 spans 13 amino acids. DNA of the CDR3: TGTGCCAGCAGTGTGAGGTTTTCAGATACGCAGTATTTT. This codes for CASSVRFSDTQYF.

V and J are TRBV6-1 and TRBJ2-1, with 7 bases matching TRBD2. The CDR3 sequence is 14 residues long. Germline CDR1 and CDR2: MNHNS and SASEGT. J lost 7 bases, V lost 7 bases, and 10 bases had no gene match. CDR3 region: CASTPPGGRNEQFF. For the CDR3, the DNA is TGTGCCAGCACCCCCCCGGGGGGTCGGAATGAGCAGTTCTTC.

The J gene is TRBJ2-7, the V gene TRBV4-1; possibly TRBD2 for D (7 bases). Germline V gene sequence: CDR1 MGHRA, CDR2 YSYEKL. This CDR3 has 16 residues. Between the trimmed V and J ends, which lost 3 bases and 4 bases, there was a span of 19 bases. CDR3 region: CASSQGRGGARYEQYF. In DNA, the CDR3 is TGCGCCAGCAGCCAGGGTAGGGGGGGGGCGCGTTACGAGCAGTACTTC.

The chain carries TRBV10-3 and TRBJ1-5; no firm D call. CDR1 and CDR2 from the germline V gene are ENHRY and SYGVKD. V dropped 3 bases and J dropped 5 bases, with 11 bases sitting between them. The CDR3 has 14 amino acids. The CDR3 sequence is CAISEQLFYQPQHF. The CDR3, as DNA: TGTGCCATCAGTGAACAGCTATTTTATCAGCCCCAGCATTTT.

CDR3 sequence: CAISESRQGHEQYF. CDR3 nucleotides: TGTGCCATCAGTGAGTCGAGGCAGGGGCACGAGCAGTACTTC. This chain joins TRBV10-3 and TRBJ2-5, with D perhaps matching TRBD1 (6 bases). The tail of the sequence fits TRBJ2-7 better, so the J call may be wrong. CDR1 is ENHRY, CDR2 SYGVKD, per germline. This CDR3 has 14 amino acids.